This T cell receptor (beta chain) was sequenced for a study of CD8 T cells in Susac syndrome. This clonotype was found once. RNA, at about 0.45 to 1 ug, was reverse transcribed with random hexamers. The TCR beta CDR3 was amplified by immunoSEQ multiplex PCR across 54 Vbeta, 13 Jbeta. One entry per CDR3 protein, called by TCRdb with MiXCR from the immunoSEQ multiplex PCR reads. The table lists more than 95,000 distinct CDR3 sequences, around 96% of them singletons. Diagnostic criteria for definite or probable disease, in their recently defined form, were met by the patients with Susac syndrome. Between the trimmed V and J ends, which lost 5 bases and 4 bases, there was a span of 14 bases. The germline V gene has CDR1 SGHVS and CDR2 FQNEAQ. The CDR3 is 15 residues long.

The specimen sequenced was CD8+ T cells from PBMCs. The receptor's source is a human donor with Susac syndrome. The chain carries TRBV7-8 and TRBJ2-2; possible D gene TRBD1, 5 bases. Here the CDR3 DNA reads TGTGCCAGCAGCCCAAAGGGGTGGAGCACCGGGGAGCTGTTTTTT. Its translation: CASSPKGWSTGELFF.